The 24 T cell receptor beta chains below come from one sample, sequenced in a study of blood T cells in healthy people across ages. A second about 7 to 11 cycle PCR used barcoded and J-beta primers. MiXCR was run by TCRdb on the 5' RACE reads, yielding one entry per CDR3 protein. This sample has around 1.7 million distinct CDR3 sequences; 28% occur once, and the top ten carry more than 6%. Source material: blood. These receptor sequences come from a woman in her twenties or thirties in good health.

In its sample, this clonotype was seen many times. This sequence joins TRBV9 and TRBJ2-7; no definite D call. V lost 4 bases and J 7 bases, leaving 21 bases between the germline ends. Germline-derived CDR1 and CDR2 are SGDLS and YYNGEE. The CDR3 totals 15 residues. CDR3 bases: TGTGCCAGCAGCCTGCTCCCATCGAATGGTAAAGAGCAGTACTTC. Its protein product is CASSLLPSNGKEQYF. The full variable domain, with the rest looked up from reference TRBV9 and TRBJ2-7, is DSGVTQTPKHLITATGQRVTLRCSPRSGDLSVYWYQQSLDQGLQFLIQYYNGEERAKGNILERFSAQQFPDLHSELNLSSLELGDSALYFCASSLLPSNGKEQYFGPGTRLTVT.

This sequence joins TRBV7-2 and TRBJ2-7; 7 bases are shared with TRBD1. The CDR3 has 16 amino acids. J lost 6 bases, V lost 5 bases, and 16 bases had no gene match. The germline gives CDR1 SGHTA, CDR2 FQGNSA. The CDR3 sequence is CASSPRTGLLVGEQYF. The CDR3, as DNA: TGTGCCAGCAGCCCCCGGACAGGTCTATTGGTGGGCGAGCAGTACTTC.

The gene calls are TRBV12-3 or TRBV12-4 and TRBJ2-1; 7 bases match TRBD2. The CDR3 runs to 13 residues. V trimming: 5 bases; J trimming: 10 bases; junction bases outside the gene matches: 8. The CDR3 region has the DNA TGTGCCAGCAGTCCCCTCAGGGAGGGGGAGCAGTTCTTC. It encodes CASSPLREGEQFF.

Remarks on this clonotype: An end of the junction does not agree with germline; a read error may underlie this. The chain carries TRBV14 and TRBJ1-1; D is perhaps TRBD1 (6 bases). Germline V gives CDR1 SGHDN, CDR2 FVKESK. The CDR3 consists of 15 residues. Written as DNA, the CDR3 is TGTACCAGCAGCCCCCTAGGAGGGGGGTACACTGAAGCTTTCTTT. Its translation is CTSSPLGGGYTEAFF.

The rearrangement joins TRBV7-9 to TRBJ2-2, with TRBD1 matching over 7 bases. The CDR3 covers 18 residues. Losses at the gene ends were 2 bases for V and 4 bases for J; bases not matched to a gene: 13. The germline CDR1 and CDR2 sequences are SEHNR and FQNEAQ (reference sequence). CDR3 nucleotide sequence: TGTGCCAGCAGCTTATCCAACAAGGGGACAGCAGGCACCGGGGAGCTGTTTTTT. It translates to CASSLSNKGTAGTGELFF.

This sequence joins TRBV20-1 and TRBJ2-1; the match to TRBD2 covers 7 bases. The CDR3 runs to 17 residues. V gave up 5 bases and J gave up 0 bases; unmatched junction bases: 13. CDR1 is DFQATT and CDR2 is SNEGSKA in the germline V gene (reference sequence). CDR3 loop: CSARPRKPGGSYNEQFF. Here the CDR3 DNA reads TGCAGTGCTCGGCCTCGGAAGCCGGGGGGCTCCTACAATGAGCAGTTCTTC.

This clonotype was counted a few times. This chain uses TRBV28 with TRBJ1-5; perhaps TRBD1 as D (6 bases). Germline V gives CDR1 MDHEN, CDR2 SYDVKM. This CDR3 is built from 14 residues. The V end was cut by 3 bases, the J end by 4 bases, with 10 bases between. CDR3 bases: TGTGCCAGCAGTTTCGGACAGCCGAATCAGCCCCAGCATTTT. This gives the protein CASSFGQPNQPQHF.

This clonotype was seen a few times. The V gene is TRBV7-9, the J gene TRBJ2-7; 7 bases align to TRBD1. V was clipped by 3 bases and J by 6 bases; unmatched bases: 8. The CDR3 spans 14 residues. Germline V CDR1 and CDR2: SEHNR, FQNEAQ (reference sequence). The DNA for the CDR3 is TGTGCCAGCAGCTTGAGAGACAGGGTGGCCGAGCAGTACTTC. This gives the protein CASSLRDRVAEQYF. Using reference TRBV7-9 and TRBJ2-7 for the parts outside the CDR3, the full variable domain is DTGVSQNPRHKITKRGQNVTFRCDPISEHNRLYWYRQTLGQGPEFLTYFQNEAQLEKSRLLSDRFSAERPKGSFSTLEIQRTEQGDSAMYLCASSLRDRVAEQYFGPGTRLTVT.

This clonotype was picked up many times. The rearrangement joins TRBV5-6 to TRBJ2-5, with 10 bases matching TRBD2. J gave up 2 bases and V 2 bases, and 3 bases lay outside the gene matches. The V gene's germline CDR1 is SGHDT and CDR2 YYEEEE. CDR3 size: 15 residues. The DNA for the CDR3 is TGTGCCAGCAGCTTCCTAGCGGGAGAGCAAGAGACCCAGTACTTC. It yields the protein CASSFLAGEQETQYF.

The chain employs TRBV5-1 and TRBJ1-2, with TRBD1 matching 7 bases. This CDR3 comprises 15 residues. The ends lost 4 bases at V and 6 bases at J; junction bases unmatched: 12. CDR1 is SGHRS, CDR2 YFSETQ, per germline. CDR3: CASSGTIGTAHGYTF. The CDR3, as DNA: TGCGCCAGCAGCGGCACCATAGGGACAGCCCATGGCTACACCTTC.

The V gene is TRBV7-2, the J gene TRBJ1-2, with 7 bases matching TRBD1. The V and J ends lost 4 bases and 1 base, in that order; junction bases with no gene match: 6. The length of the CDR3 is 15 residues. Germline V gives CDR1 SGHTA, CDR2 FQGNSA. The CDR3 DNA sequence: TGTGCCAGCAGCTGGGGTACAGGGGATAACTATGGCTACACCTTC. The encoded protein is CASSWGTGDNYGYTF.

The chain links TRBV24-1 to TRBJ2-1; D gene unclear. This CDR3 comprises 11 residues. Per the germline V gene, CDR1 is KGHDR and CDR2 is SFDVKD. The germline V and J ends were trimmed by 7 bases and 7 bases, with 7 bases remaining between them. As DNA, the CDR3 is TGTGCCACCAGCTTTGGGAATGAGCAGTTCTTC. Residues: CATSFGNEQFF.

This clonotype was seen only once. The genes are TRBV7-2 and TRBJ1-2; D is undetermined. Germline CDR1 SGHTA, CDR2 FQGNSA. This CDR3 contains 14 residues. The V gene lost 5 bases and the J gene lost 0 bases, with 10 bases spanning the gap. The DNA for the CDR3 is TGTGCCAGCAGCCATGGACTGGCTAACTATGGCTACACCTTC. This sequence encodes CASSHGLANYGYTF.

There are many counts of this clonotype. The chain employs TRBV27 and TRBJ1-4; no clear D. With 2 bases removed from V and 4 bases from J, the gap between germline ends came to 8 bases. CDR3 length: 14 residues. Germline CDR1 reads MNHEY; CDR2 reads SMNVEV (reference sequence). The CDR3 spells CASSLSGSNEKLFF. Written as DNA, the CDR3 is TGTGCCAGCAGTTTAAGTGGCAGTAATGAAAAACTGTTTTTT.

The table lists this clonotype with a few counts. The rearrangement uses TRBV20-1 and TRBJ1-2, with D tentatively TRBD1 (6 bases). The CDR3 is 14 residues long. The V end was cut by 4 bases, the J end by 7 bases, with 19 bases between. Germline CDR1 and CDR2: DFQATT and SNEGSKA (reference sequence). This chain's CDR3 is CSAKESRGLGGYTF. CDR3 in DNA: TGCAGTGCTAAGGAATCGCGGGGGCTGGGTGGCTACACCTTC.

This clonotype was counted between two and nine times. The CDR3 loop reads CASSLAVSRGYTF. Written as DNA, the CDR3 is TGTGCCAGCAGTTTAGCTGTTTCTCGGGGCTACACCTTC. The gene calls are TRBV12-3 or TRBV12-4 and TRBJ1-2; D call uncertain. This CDR3 is built from 13 residues. Trimming cost V 0 bases and J 8 bases, with 10 bases left between them.

This clonotype was detected only a few times. The rearrangement joins TRBV20-1 to TRBJ2-7; possibly TRBD2 for D (5 bases). Trimming removed 6 bases at V and 0 bases at J, with 18 bases between. In germline, CDR1 is DFQATT, CDR2 SNEGSKA (reference sequence). The CDR3 runs 15 residues. The CDR3: CSANLARGSSYEQYF. DNA of the CDR3: TGCAGTGCCAATTTAGCGCGAGGGAGCTCCTACGAGCAGTACTTC.

This clonotype was seen a handful of times. The rearrangement joins TRBV29-1 to TRBJ2-5, with D possibly matching TRBD2 (5 bases). Per germline, CDR1 SQVTM and CDR2 ANQGSEA. The ends were cut back, 0 bases at V and 9 bases at J, with 14 bases in the middle. CDR3 length equals 13 residues. CDR3 in amino acids: CSVEDLRLGAQYF. The DNA of the CDR3 is TGCAGCGTTGAAGATCTAAGGCTCGGGGCCCAGTACTTC.

The chain has TRBV20-1 and TRBJ1-1, with D uncertain. This CDR3 contains 14 residues. Germline-derived CDR1 and CDR2 are DFQATT and SNEGSKA (reference sequence). Trimming took off 4 bases at V and 4 bases at J, with 16 bases between the two ends. The CDR3 coding sequence is TGCAGTGCTACCAGATCCCCGGGAGGCACTGAAGCTTTCTTT. Residues: CSATRSPGGTEAFF.

This clonotype was seen a few times. A junction end diverges from the germline sequence, so it may reflect a read error. The rearrangement links TRBV5-1 to TRBJ1-2; D unclear. The CDR3 consists of 13 residues. Looked up from germline, CDR1 is SGHRS and CDR2 is YFSETQ. The CDR3 region is CASSLDQYDGYTF. CDR3 in DNA: TGCGCCAGCAGTTTGGACCAATACGATGGCTACACCTTC.

This clonotype was observed a few times. The chain has TRBV6-6 and TRBJ1-2; 7 bases are shared with TRBD1. J was trimmed by 4 bases and V by 2 bases; bases with no gene match: 7. The CDR3 has 15 residues. Germline V gene sequence: CDR1 MNHNY, CDR2 SVGAGI (reference sequence). The CDR3 DNA reads TGTGCCAGCAGTTACATTGGGACAGAATTCTATGGCTACACCTTC. This gives the protein CASSYIGTEFYGYTF.

This clonotype has a handful of counts. The chain joins TRBV2 to TRBJ1-1, with D tentatively TRBD1 (5 bases). The CDR3 length is 14 residues. Germline values: CDR1 SNHLY, CDR2 FYNNEI. Trimming stripped 6 bases from V and 5 bases from J, with 16 bases between. CDR3 nucleotides: TGTGCCAGCAGCGCGCGGGGGTCGAGAACTGAAGCTTTCTTT. It translates to CASSARGSRTEAFF.

The rearrangement links TRBV6-6 to TRBJ2-7; weak D call: TRBD1 (5 bases). V was shortened by 2 bases and J by 5 bases, with 10 bases between the two germline ends. The germline V gene encodes CDR1 MNHNY and CDR2 SVGAGI (reference sequence). The CDR3 has 13 residues. The CDR3 loop is CASSYAAGNEQYF. CDR3 coding DNA: TGTGCCAGCAGTTACGCAGCAGGGAACGAGCAGTACTTC.

This clonotype was seen more than once but under ten times. The J gene is TRBJ2-3, the V gene TRBV27, with TRBD2 matching over 9 bases. CDR3 length: 14 amino acids. The junction had 11 bases not matched to a gene; V was cut back by 8 bases and J by 8 bases. Germline loops: CDR1 MNHEY, CDR2 SMNVEV (reference sequence). CDR3 bases: TGTGCCAGCCTCCCTCTAGCGGGGAGCGGTACGCAGTATTTT. Translation gives CASLPLAGSGTQYF.